These T cell receptor beta chains were read from a single sample in a study of blood T cell repertoires in COVID-19. Sequencing was performed with immunoSEQ multiplex PCR; in TCRdb, only in-frame clones are kept and a portion is missing. The repertoire holds approximately 500,000 clones, over 75% seen once, with 1.5% to 2% in the top ten. The specimen sequenced was PBMCs or T cells enriched from blood (not recorded which). Receptor source: a woman in her thirties or forties who had recovered from COVID-19. CDR3s include the opening cysteine and the closing phenylalanine or tryptophan. A D gene is named only where the DNA matches it firmly. Clone size, where shown, is once, few, many, or a class for clones that have expanded.

v_gene: TRBV10-3
j_gene: TRBJ1-1
d_gene: TRBD1
abundance: NA
len: 15
CDR3nt: TGTGCCATCAGTGAGTCTGGACAGGGGGGGGCTGAAGCTTTCTTT
CDR3aa: CAISESGQGGAEAFF

v_gene: TRBV6-2/TRBV6-3
j_gene: TRBJ1-2
d_gene: TRBD1
abundance: once
len: 15
CDR3nt: TGTGCCAGCAGACCTGGACAGGGTTTTAACTATGGCTACACCTTC
CDR3aa: CASRPGQGFNYGYTF

v_gene: TRBV6-5
j_gene: TRBJ1-1
d_gene: NA
abundance: NA
len: 14
CDR3nt: TGTGCCAGCAGTTTACGGGGGGTTAACACTGAAGCTTTCTTT
CDR3aa: CASSLRGVNTEAFF

v_gene: TRBV7-9
j_gene: TRBJ1-1
d_gene: NA
abundance: NA
len: 15
CDR3nt: TGTGCCAGCAGCTTAGACGGCCGGGGGAACACTGAAGCTTTCTTT
CDR3aa: CASSLDGRGNTEAFF

v_gene: TRBV12-3/TRBV12-4
j_gene: TRBJ1-6
d_gene: NA
abundance: NA
len: 13
CDR3nt: TGTGCCACCAGCACTGAGGGGGATTCACCCCTCCACTTT
CDR3aa: CATSTEGDSPLHF

v_gene: TRBV7-2
j_gene: TRBJ2-7
d_gene: TRBD2
abundance: NA
len: 14
CDR3nt: TGTGCCAGCAGCGAGAGTAGCGGGAGATACGAGCAGTACTTC
CDR3aa: CASSESSGRYEQYF

v_gene: TRBV30
j_gene: TRBJ1-2
d_gene: NA
abundance: NA
len: 13
CDR3nt: TGTGCCTGGACCTACCGGGGGGACTATGGCTACACCTTC
CDR3aa: CAWTYRGDYGYTF

v_gene: TRBV13
j_gene: TRBJ1-2
d_gene: TRBD1
abundance: NA
len: 15
CDR3nt: TGTGCCAGCAGCTTAGGGGGGACAGACCCCTATGGCTACACCTTC
CDR3aa: CASSLGGTDPYGYTF

v_gene: TRBV7-9
j_gene: TRBJ2-7
d_gene: TRBD1
abundance: NA
len: 15
CDR3nt: TGTGCCAGCAGCTCCGGACAGGGAACTATCTACGAGCAGTACTTC
CDR3aa: CASSSGQGTIYEQYF

v_gene: TRBV19
j_gene: TRBJ1-2
d_gene: TRBD1
abundance: NA
len: 15
CDR3nt: TGTGCCAGTAGTATGGTTGGGACAGTGGGCCATGGCTACACCTTC
CDR3aa: CASSMVGTVGHGYTF

v_gene: TRBV12-2
j_gene: TRBJ2-3
d_gene: NA
abundance: NA
len: 16
CDR3nt: TGTGCAAGTCGCCACAAACCGGGACTGGGCACAGATACGCAGTATTTT
CDR3aa: CASRHKPGLGTDTQYF

v_gene: TRBV7-2
j_gene: TRBJ2-1
d_gene: NA
abundance: NA
len: 17
CDR3nt: TGTGCCAGCAGCTTAGTAGCGCGTTCCCCCTTCGGCAATGAGCAGTTCTTC
CDR3aa: CASSLVARSPFGNEQFF

v_gene: TRBV4-2
j_gene: TRBJ1-1
d_gene: NA
abundance: once
len: 16
CDR3nt: TGTGCCAGCAGCCAAGATTGGGGGGGTGGTTACACTGAAGCTTTCTTT
CDR3aa: CASSQDWGGGYTEAFF

v_gene: TRBV27
j_gene: TRBJ1-1
d_gene: TRBD1
abundance: NA
len: 15
CDR3nt: TGTGCCAGCAGTTTGCTCGCAGGGGGTCACACTGAAGCTTTCTTT
CDR3aa: CASSLLAGGHTEAFF

v_gene: TRBV5-1
j_gene: TRBJ2-7
d_gene: NA
abundance: NA
len: 12
CDR3nt: TGCGCCAGCAGGGCCTCGGGCTACGAGCAGTACTTC
CDR3aa: CASRASGYEQYF

v_gene: TRBV19
j_gene: TRBJ2-7
d_gene: NA
abundance: NA
len: 14
CDR3nt: TGTGCCAGTAGTATAAGAGGGACTGCCTACGAGCAGTACTTC
CDR3aa: CASSIRGTAYEQYF

v_gene: TRBV9
j_gene: TRBJ2-1
d_gene: NA
abundance: NA
len: 18
CDR3nt: TGTGCCAGCAGCGTAGGGAGGAGGGCGGGCTTCTCCTACAATGAGCAGTTCTTC
CDR3aa: CASSVGRRAGFSYNEQFF

v_gene: TRBV7-6
j_gene: TRBJ2-3
d_gene: TRBD2
abundance: NA
len: 18
CDR3nt: TGTGCCAGCAGCTTAGCGCGGGAGGTCTACCCTAGCACAGATACGCAGTATTTT
CDR3aa: CASSLAREVYPSTDTQYF

v_gene: TRBV11-3
j_gene: TRBJ1-2
d_gene: NA
abundance: NA
len: 13
CDR3nt: TGTGCCAGCAGCCCAACATCCCGCTATGGCTACACCTTC
CDR3aa: CASSPTSRYGYTF

v_gene: TRBV14
j_gene: TRBJ1-6
d_gene: TRBD1
abundance: NA
len: 17
CDR3nt: TGTGCCAGCAGCCAAGGAAAAGGGACAGGGGGCTATTCACCCCTCCACTTT
CDR3aa: CASSQGKGTGGYSPLHF

v_gene: TRBV7-9
j_gene: TRBJ2-3
d_gene: NA
abundance: NA
len: 15
CDR3nt: TGTGCCAGCAGCTTAGCCCTAGAAGACACAGATACGCAGTATTTT
CDR3aa: CASSLALEDTDTQYF

v_gene: TRBV24-1
j_gene: TRBJ2-2
d_gene: TRBD1
abundance: NA
len: 15
CDR3nt: TGTGCCACCAGTGAGCATGACAGGGTTGGGGGGGAGCTGTTTTTT
CDR3aa: CATSEHDRVGGELFF

v_gene: TRBV7-9
j_gene: TRBJ2-3
d_gene: TRBD1
abundance: NA
len: 15
CDR3nt: TGTGCCAGCAGCTTCGGGACAGGGAGAAGGGATACGCAGTATTTT
CDR3aa: CASSFGTGRRDTQYF

v_gene: TRBV24-1
j_gene: TRBJ1-2
d_gene: TRBD1
abundance: NA
len: 16
CDR3nt: TGTGCCACCAGTGATTCTTTGACAGGGCTTGACTATGGCTACACCTTC
CDR3aa: CATSDSLTGLDYGYTF

v_gene: TRBV11-2
j_gene: TRBJ2-3
d_gene: NA
abundance: NA
len: 12
CDR3nt: TGTGCCAGCACCCACATCACAGATACGCAGTATTTT
CDR3aa: CASTHITDTQYF

v_gene: TRBV7-2
j_gene: TRBJ2-3
d_gene: NA
abundance: once
len: 16
CDR3nt: TGTGCCAGCAGCTTAGTGGGGCGGGAATCCACAGATACGCAGTATTTT
CDR3aa: CASSLVGRESTDTQYF

v_gene: TRBV5-1
j_gene: TRBJ1-6
d_gene: NA
abundance: NA
len: 14
CDR3nt: TGCGCCAGTGTTCCACAGGATCTCAATTCACCCCTCCACTTT
CDR3aa: CASVPQDLNSPLHF

v_gene: TRBV18
j_gene: TRBJ2-7
d_gene: TRBD1
abundance: NA
len: 14
CDR3nt: TGTGCCAGCTCACGGGACAGGGGGAGTGACGAGCAGTACTTC
CDR3aa: CASSRDRGSDEQYF

v_gene: TRBV18
j_gene: TRBJ2-7
d_gene: NA
abundance: NA
len: 14
CDR3nt: TGTGCCAGCTCACCTTCCGACAGGCTCTCGGAGCAGTACTTC
CDR3aa: CASSPSDRLSEQYF

v_gene: TRBV7-7
j_gene: TRBJ1-3
d_gene: TRBD1
abundance: NA
len: 13
CDR3nt: TGTGCCAGCAGCGACAGGGTTGGAAACACCATATATTTT
CDR3aa: CASSDRVGNTIYF

v_gene: TRBV18
j_gene: TRBJ1-1
d_gene: NA
abundance: NA
len: 16
CDR3nt: TGTGCCAGCTCACCCGACAGGATTGAGTGGGGCACTGAAGCTTTCTTT
CDR3aa: CASSPDRIEWGTEAFF

v_gene: TRBV14
j_gene: TRBJ1-1
d_gene: NA
abundance: NA
len: 17
CDR3nt: TGTGCCAGCAGCCCGGCTATTGGCGAGGGGGTGAACACTGAAGCTTTCTTT
CDR3aa: CASSPAIGEGVNTEAFF

v_gene: TRBV3-1/TRBV3-2
j_gene: TRBJ2-3
d_gene: TRBD1
abundance: few
len: 16
CDR3nt: TGTGCCAGCAGCCAAGAAGGGGGGACAGGCGGAGTTACGCAGTATTTT
CDR3aa: CASSQEGGTGGVTQYF

v_gene: TRBV7-7
j_gene: TRBJ2-7
d_gene: NA
abundance: NA
len: 17
CDR3nt: TGTGCTAGCAGCTTAGGTGGCTCCACCGGGGAGTCCTACGAGCAGTACTTC
CDR3aa: CASSLGGSTGESYEQYF

v_gene: TRBV9
j_gene: TRBJ2-2
d_gene: TRBD2
abundance: many
len: 16
CDR3nt: TGTGCCAGCAGCCCGATGAAAAGGACTAGCGACGGGGAGCTGTTTTTT
CDR3aa: CASSPMKRTSDGELFF

v_gene: TRBV4-3
j_gene: TRBJ1-1
d_gene: TRBD1
abundance: NA
len: 14
CDR3nt: TGCGCCAGCAGCCAAGGGACAGGGGACACTGAAGCTTTCTTT
CDR3aa: CASSQGTGDTEAFF

v_gene: TRBV18
j_gene: TRBJ2-5
d_gene: NA
abundance: NA
len: 14
CDR3nt: TGTGCCAGCTCACCACAACAGGGTGAAGAGACCCAGTACTTC
CDR3aa: CASSPQQGEETQYF

v_gene: TRBV7-9
j_gene: TRBJ1-2
d_gene: NA
abundance: NA
len: 16
CDR3nt: TGTGCCAGCAGCCAACCGGGAACTACCTACAACTATGGCTACACCTTC
CDR3aa: CASSQPGTTYNYGYTF

v_gene: TRBV6-2/TRBV6-3
j_gene: TRBJ2-5
d_gene: NA
abundance: NA
len: 11
CDR3nt: TGTGCCAGCAGTTACCATGTGACCCAGTACTTC
CDR3aa: CASSYHVTQYF

v_gene: TRBV19
j_gene: TRBJ1-2
d_gene: TRBD1
abundance: NA
len: 15
CDR3nt: TGTGCCAGTAGTATAGATGGGACAGGGGTGAGGGGCTACACCTTC
CDR3aa: CASSIDGTGVRGYTF

v_gene: TRBV3-1/TRBV3-2
j_gene: TRBJ1-2
d_gene: TRBD1
abundance: NA
len: 15
CDR3nt: TGTGCCAGCAGCCAGCCCGACAGGGGCGCGAGTGGCTACACCTTC
CDR3aa: CASSQPDRGASGYTF

v_gene: TRBV10-2
j_gene: TRBJ2-7
d_gene: NA
abundance: NA
len: 16
CDR3nt: TGCGCCAGCAGTCTGAACCGCCGGGACATCCGCTACGAGCAGTACTTC
CDR3aa: CASSLNRRDIRYEQYF

v_gene: TRBV29-1
j_gene: TRBJ2-1
d_gene: TRBD2
abundance: NA
len: 15
CDR3nt: TGCAGCGCCAAACTAGCGGGAGGTTCCTACAATGAGCAGTTCTTC
CDR3aa: CSAKLAGGSYNEQFF

v_gene: TRBV4-1
j_gene: TRBJ1-2
d_gene: NA
abundance: NA
len: 13
CDR3nt: TGCGCCAGCAGCCACGTGGGGGCGGAAGGCTACACCTTC
CDR3aa: CASSHVGAEGYTF

v_gene: TRBV15
j_gene: TRBJ1-2
d_gene: NA
abundance: NA
len: 14
CDR3nt: TGTGCCACCAGCAGAGATCCGACAGACTATGGCTACACCTTC
CDR3aa: CATSRDPTDYGYTF

v_gene: TRBV5-1
j_gene: TRBJ1-1
d_gene: NA
abundance: NA
len: 17
CDR3nt: TGCGCCAGCAGCCCTTACTGGGTCGGGTCGGGAGCCACTGAAGCTTTCTTT
CDR3aa: CASSPYWVGSGATEAFF

v_gene: TRBV2
j_gene: TRBJ1-6
d_gene: NA
abundance: few
len: 14
CDR3nt: TGTGCCAGCTCATCCGGACTCTATAATTCACCCCTCCACTTT
CDR3aa: CASSSGLYNSPLHF

v_gene: TRBV19
j_gene: TRBJ2-6
d_gene: TRBD1
abundance: NA
len: 16
CDR3nt: TGTGCCAGTAAACAGGGGGCCTTCTCTGGGGCCAACGTCCTGACTTTC
CDR3aa: CASKQGAFSGANVLTF

v_gene: TRBV5-1
j_gene: TRBJ1-2
d_gene: NA
abundance: few
len: 14
CDR3nt: TGCGCCAGCAGCTCCAGACAGTCTCAGGGTGGCTACACCTTC
CDR3aa: CASSSRQSQGGYTF